Sequencing of this TCR beta chain was carried out in a study of T cells in Graves' hyperthyroidism and ophthalmopathy. TCR beta CDR3 regions were amplified from RNA. Researchers ran a first-round RT-PCR on the TCR CDR3 using the HTBI primer set. Via MiXCR, TCRdb re-called the multiplex PCR reads, giving one row per CDR3 protein. Of over 500,000 distinct CDR3 sequences listed, more than 15% are singletons. Active moderate-to-severe ophthalmopathy, Clinical Activity Score at least 3, NOSPECS at least 4, under 3 months' duration. For the diagnoses, clinical symptoms, serum thyroxine and TRAb, thyroid ultrasound and orbital computed tomography were used. This CDR3 region has 15 residues. The germline V gene has CDR1 SGDLS and CDR2 YYNGEE. The V and J ends lost 4 bases and 4 bases respectively, with 15 bases between them. This clonotype occurred a few times.

The receptor was derived from a young woman with Graves' ophthalmopathy. The rearrangement joins TRBV9 to TRBJ2-1; maybe TRBD1 (6 bases). The sequencing sample was made of blood. CDR3 sequence: CASSPQGFAYNEQFF. The CDR3 DNA reads as TGTGCCAGCAGCCCCCAGGGGTTTGCGTACAATGAGCAGTTCTTC.